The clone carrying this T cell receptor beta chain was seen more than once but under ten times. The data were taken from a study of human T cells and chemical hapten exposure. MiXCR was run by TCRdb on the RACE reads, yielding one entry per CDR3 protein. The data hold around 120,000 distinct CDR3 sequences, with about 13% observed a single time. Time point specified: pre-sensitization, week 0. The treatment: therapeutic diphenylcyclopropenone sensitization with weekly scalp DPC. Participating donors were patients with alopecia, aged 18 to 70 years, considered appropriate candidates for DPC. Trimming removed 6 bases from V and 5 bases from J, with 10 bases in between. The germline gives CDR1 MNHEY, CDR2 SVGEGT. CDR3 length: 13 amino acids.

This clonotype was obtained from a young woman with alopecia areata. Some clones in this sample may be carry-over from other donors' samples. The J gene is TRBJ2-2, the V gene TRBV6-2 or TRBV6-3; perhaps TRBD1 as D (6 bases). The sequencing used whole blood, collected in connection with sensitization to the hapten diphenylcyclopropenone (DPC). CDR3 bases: TGTGCCAGCAGCTCGCAGGGGACCGGGGAGCTGTTTTTT. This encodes CASSSQGTGELFF.